What follows is one T cell receptor (beta chain) and its context. No antigen is known for it. This table comes from immunoSEQ multiplex PCR, and its TCRdb copy is limited to in-frame clones, with some not included. The table includes fewer than 30,000 clones, 82% detected once. After CD4+ and CD8+ cells were isolated by positive magnetic bead selection, their purity was checked by flow cytometry. The length of the CDR3 is 16 residues. CDR1 MGHRA and CDR2 YSYEKL come from the germline V gene. V lost 0 bases to trimming and J lost 0 bases, with 12 bases between them. These data belong to a study of somatic mutations in cytotoxic T cells in rheumatoid arthritis. General study results and limits: In rheumatoid arthritis patients, unlike healthy controls, CD8+ clonality rose with age.

This receptor was taken from a man in his forties or fifties in good health. Sequencing used CD8+ T cells sorted from blood. This sequence joins TRBV4-1 and TRBJ2-7, with D perhaps TRBD1 (6 bases). This CDR3 reads CASSQEFRGLSYEQYF. The CDR3 bases are TGCGCCAGCAGCCAAGAGTTCAGGGGCCTCTCCTACGAGCAGTACTTC.